Following are 24 T cell receptor beta chains from one sample sequenced in a study of technical replicates of blood from a handful of donors. Repertoires were generated with immunoSEQ multiplex PCR, while TCRdb's copy carries only in-frame clones and drops some. Of around 77,000 clones in the sample, about nine tenths are singletons; the top ten hold 0.4% to 0.5%. Sample: T cells isolated from PBMCs. The receptor set was obtained from a human donor in good health.

This chain links TRBV7-9 with TRBJ2-7; D call uncertain. V was cut by 5 bases and J by 2 bases, with 10 bases left in between. The V gene's germline CDR1 is SEHNR and CDR2 FQNEAQ (reference sequence). The length of the CDR3 is 13 residues. CDR3 loop: CASSPRVPYEQYF. In DNA form, the CDR3 reads TGTGCCAGCAGCCCCCGGGTCCCCTACGAGCAGTACTTC.

CDR3 DNA sequence: TGCAGCGTTGAATCGAGCTATGGCTACACCTTC. Translation gives CSVESSYGYTF. The chain links TRBV29-1 to TRBJ1-2; D is uncertain. V was pared by 2 bases and J by 4 bases, with 5 bases between. The CDR3 spans 11 residues. CDR1 SQVTM and CDR2 ANQGSEA come from the germline V gene.

The J gene is TRBJ1-1, the V gene TRBV5-8, with TRBD1 matching 9 bases. CDR1 and CDR2 from the germline V gene are SGHTS and YDEGEE. Germline trimming cut 0 bases from V and 4 bases from J; bases unmatched to any gene: 7. This CDR3 spans 16 amino acids. CDR3 bases: TGTGCCAGCAGCTTGGGGACAGGGGCACTGAGCACTGAAGCTTTCTTT. Translation: CASSLGTGALSTEAFF. Filled out from reference TRBV5-8 and TRBJ1-1, the complete variable domain reads EAGVTQSPTHLIKTRGQQATLRCSPISGHTSVYWYQQALGLGLQFLLWYDEGEERNRGNFPPRFSGRQFPNYSSELNVNALELEDSALYLCASSLGTGALSTEAFFGQGTRLTVV.

V is TRBV5-6 and J is TRBJ1-1; D unclear. The CDR3 has 12 residues. In germline, CDR1 is SGHDT, CDR2 YYEEEE. The V end was cut by 3 bases, the J end by 1 base, with 4 bases between. Written as DNA, the CDR3 is TGTGCCAGCAGCTCAGAGAACACTGAAGCTTTCTTT. Residues: CASSSENTEAFF.

The gene calls are TRBV11-3 and TRBJ1-3; no clear D gene. Germline assignment: CDR1 SGHNT and CDR2 YENEEA. The CDR3 runs 12 residues. V dropped 5 bases and J dropped 4 bases, with 6 bases sitting between them. The CDR3 DNA reads TGTGCCAGCAGCCCCCTAGGAAACACCATATATTTT. It is translated as CASSPLGNTIYF. The whole variable domain, remainder taken from reference TRBV11-3 and TRBJ1-3, is EAGVVQSPRYKIIEKKQPVAFWCNPISGHNTLYWYLQNLGQGPELLIRYENEEAVDDSQLPKDRFSAERLKGVDSTLKIQPAELGDSAVYLCASSPLGNTIYFGEGSWLTVV.

This clone was detected only once. J is TRBJ2-3 and V is TRBV2, with 7 bases lining up with TRBD2. The CDR3 is 16 residues long. V lost 2 bases to trimming and J lost 2 bases; unmatched junction nucleotides: 7. CDR1 SNHLY and CDR2 FYNNEI come from the germline V gene. This CDR3 reads CASSERASGTTDTQYF. CDR3 DNA: TGTGCCAGCAGTGAACGGGCTAGCGGAACCACAGATACGCAGTATTTT. Based on the CDR3 plus reference TRBV2 and TRBJ2-3, the full variable domain is EPEVTQTPSHQVTQMGQEVILRCVPISNHLYFYWYRQILGQKVEFLVSFYNNEISEKSEIFDDQFSVERPDGSNFTLKIRSTKLEDSAMYFCASSERASGTTDTQYFGPGTRLTVL.

This chain links TRBV4-1 with TRBJ2-7; D is possibly TRBD2 (5 bases). V was pared by 4 bases and J by 4 bases, with 14 bases between. Germline CDR1 reads MGHRA; CDR2 reads YSYEKL. This CDR3 is 14 amino acids long. The CDR3 region has the DNA TGCGCCAGCAGCCCCCGGGCCCCGGGGTACGAGCAGTACTTC. Amino acids: CASSPRAPGYEQYF.

CDR3 nucleotide sequence: TGTGCCAGCAGCCCCGGACGGGGGAACACTGAAGCTTTCTTT. It encodes CASSPGRGNTEAFF. V and J are TRBV7-2 and TRBJ1-1, with D unresolved. The germline CDR1 and CDR2 sequences are SGHTA and FQGNSA. CDR3 length equals 14 residues. Trimming left V 5 bases short and J 1 base short, with 11 bases between.

The gene calls are TRBV27 and TRBJ2-7; the D gene is possibly TRBD1 (5 bases). The germline V and J ends were trimmed by 3 bases and 5 bases, with 8 bases remaining between them. Germline V gene lookup returns CDR1 MNHEY and CDR2 SMNVEV (reference sequence). The CDR3 has 12 residues. CDR3 region: CASSFRRDEQYF. The CDR3 nucleotides read TGTGCCAGCAGTTTTCGCAGGGACGAGCAGTACTTC.

The chain links TRBV5-4 to TRBJ2-4, with 7 bases aligning to TRBD2. Trimming removed 6 bases from V and 7 bases from J; junction bases left unmatched: 13. This CDR3 contains 15 residues. CDR1 SGHNT and CDR2 YYREEE come from the germline V gene (reference sequence). CDR3 sequence reads: CASTNLGGFMNIQYF. As DNA, the CDR3 is TGTGCCAGCACTAACCTGGGGGGGTTTATGAACATTCAGTACTTC.

The rearrangement links TRBV4-3 to TRBJ2-4; D might be TRBD2 (5 bases). Trimming removed 0 bases from V and 8 bases from J, with 8 bases in between. The CDR3 is 13 residues long. Germline V lookup: CDR1 LGHNA, CDR2 YSLEER. DNA for the CDR3: TGCGCCAGCAGCCAAGAACGGCGGGACATTCAGTACTTC. Its translation: CASSQERRDIQYF.

The J gene is TRBJ2-7, the V gene TRBV18, with a possible D match to TRBD1 (6 bases). V was trimmed by 3 bases and J by 0 bases, leaving 15 bases between them. Germline V lookup: CDR1 KGHSH, CDR2 LQKENI. This CDR3 has 16 amino acids. The DNA for the CDR3 is TGTGCCAGCTCACCTCCGAGGGGGTCGAGCTCCTACGAGCAGTACTTC. Translated: CASSPPRGSSSYEQYF.

The rearrangement uses TRBV4-1 and TRBJ1-1; the match to TRBD1 covers 10 bases. Germline-derived CDR1 and CDR2 are MGHRA and YSYEKL. V dropped 0 bases and J dropped 4; count of bases not matched to a gene: 5. This CDR3 region has 16 residues. CDR3 coding DNA: TGCGCCAGCAGCCAAGAAATGAGGACAGGGGGCACTGAAGCTTTCTTT. This codes for CASSQEMRTGGTEAFF.

This chain links TRBV6-6 with TRBJ1-4; TRBD1 agrees at 10 bases. The germline V gene encodes CDR1 MNHNY and CDR2 SVGAGI (reference sequence). With 4 bases clipped from V and 7 bases from J, the junction kept 9 bases outside the gene matches. The CDR3 is 16 residues long. The CDR3 loop is CASSSSRQGAIEKLFF. The CDR3 DNA reads TGTGCCAGCAGTTCCTCTCGACAGGGGGCTATTGAAAAACTGTTTTTT.

The chain couples TRBV7-7 to TRBJ2-7, with 8 nucleotides matching TRBD1. The CDR3 has 14 residues. The J segment lost 5 bases and the V segment lost 5 bases, leaving 8 bases of the junction unmatched. Germline assignment: CDR1 SSHAT and CDR2 FNYEAQ (reference sequence). The CDR3: CASSRDRSSHEQYF. CDR3 coding DNA: TGTGCCAGCAGCCGGGACAGGTCTTCTCACGAGCAGTACTTC.

This rearrangement joins TRBV19 to TRBJ2-1; TRBD2 matches 9 bases. J gave up 1 base and V 8 bases, and 6 bases lay outside the gene matches. The CDR3 sequence is 15 residues long. Germline assignment: CDR1 LNHDA and CDR2 SQIVND (reference sequence). CDR3 loop: CASQRLAESYNEQFF. The CDR3 DNA follows: TGTGCCAGTCAGAGACTAGCGGAGTCCTACAATGAGCAGTTCTTC. Full variable domain (missing parts from reference TRBV19 and TRBJ2-1): DGGITQSPKYLFRKEGQNVTLSCEQNLNHDAMYWYRQDPGQGLRLIYYSQIVNDFQKGDIAEGYSVSREKKESFPLTVTSAQKNPTAFYLCASQRLAESYNEQFFGPGTRLTVL.

V and J are TRBV11-2 and TRBJ2-5, with D possibly TRBD2 on 5 matching bases. Trimming removed 3 bases from V and 5 bases from J, with 16 bases in between. Germline-derived CDR1 and CDR2 are SGHAT and FQNNGV. This CDR3 is 15 amino acids long. CDR3 nucleotides: TGTGCCAGCAGCTTTGGAGACTACCTTCGGGAGACCCAGTACTTC. It codes for CASSFGDYLRETQYF.

This chain connects TRBV14 to TRBJ2-5; 10 bases line up with TRBD2. The germline V gene has CDR1 SGHDN and CDR2 FVKESK. The CDR3 contains 21 residues. With 2 bases clipped from V and 4 bases from J, the junction kept 22 bases outside the gene matches. Here the CDR3 reads CASSQQAILTSGRGRRETQYF. CDR3 sequence (DNA): TGTGCCAGCAGCCAACAAGCTATTTTGACTAGCGGGCGAGGACGCCGAGAGACCCAGTACTTC.

The rearrangement links TRBV18 to TRBJ2-3; 7 nucleotides line up with TRBD2. The trim removed 6 bases at V and 4 bases at J, leaving 7 bases unmatched. Germline V gives CDR1 KGHSH, CDR2 LQKENI. CDR3 length: 14 residues. DNA of the CDR3: TGTGCCAGCTCGCCGAGCGGGATACCAGATACGCAGTATTTT. As protein: CASSPSGIPDTQYF.

This chain uses TRBV30 with TRBJ1-1; tentative D call: TRBD1 (6 bases). Trimming took off 4 bases at V and 4 bases at J, with 22 bases between the two ends. CDR1 GTSNPN and CDR2 SVGIG come from the germline V gene (reference sequence). The CDR3 extends over 16 amino acids. The CDR3: CAWNMRTGISSTEAFF. CDR3 sequence (DNA): TGTGCCTGGAATATGAGAACAGGGATTAGTAGCACTGAAGCTTTCTTT.

This chain links TRBV27 with TRBJ2-7, with 12 bases lining up with TRBD2. The CDR3 length is 16 residues. With 2 bases clipped from V and 1 base from J, the junction kept 3 bases outside the gene matches. Germline V lookup: CDR1 MNHEY, CDR2 SMNVEV (reference sequence). The CDR3 protein is CASSLGLAGISYEQYF. Written as DNA, the CDR3 is TGTGCCAGCAGTTTAGGACTAGCGGGGATTTCCTACGAGCAGTACTTC.

This clone was picked up a small number of times. The rearrangement uses TRBV5-8 and TRBJ1-5; maybe TRBD1 (5 bases). Germline CDR1 is SGHTS and CDR2 is YDEGEE. CDR3 length: 15 residues. The germline V and J ends were trimmed by 2 bases and 3 bases, with 12 bases remaining between them. CDR3 DNA sequence: TGTGCCAGCAGCTTTAGGTACAGGAACAATCAGCCCCAGCATTTT. Translated: CASSFRYRNNQPQHF.

The chain links TRBV7-9 to TRBJ1-1; D gene ambiguous. The germline V and J ends were trimmed by 5 bases and 1 base, with 8 bases remaining between them. Germline V gives CDR1 SEHNR, CDR2 FQNEAQ (reference sequence). CDR3 size: 13 residues. The CDR3 loop is CASSAVENTEAFF. The CDR3 DNA reads as TGTGCCAGCAGCGCAGTTGAGAACACTGAAGCTTTCTTT.

This chain uses TRBV2 with TRBJ2-1; unclear D gene. Germline CDR1 SNHLY, CDR2 FYNNEI. This CDR3 is built from 14 residues. V gave up 5 bases and J gave up 1 base, with 9 bases separating them. CDR3 sequence (DNA): TGTGCCAGCAGTCCTCTAGTTTCCTACAATGAGCAGTTCTTC. Its translation is CASSPLVSYNEQFF. The complete variable domain, with remaining parts taken from reference TRBV2 and TRBJ2-1, reads EPEVTQTPSHQVTQMGQEVILRCVPISNHLYFYWYRQILGQKVEFLVSFYNNEISEKSEIFDDQFSVERPDGSNFTLKIRSTKLEDSAMYFCASSPLVSYNEQFFGPGTRLTVL.